Given below is one T cell receptor (beta chain) in context. The antigen it recognizes is unknown. No base-level quality is on record; no much larger clone is a single base apart. The cohort was made up of roughly 670 healthy bone marrow donors. All cohort members were sampled while nominally healthy, although unrecorded immune exposures were likely present. The donor was CMV seronegative and was included in the group of a few hundred seronegative cohort members. A peripheral blood sample was collected from each donor, and TCR beta sequencing was performed on peripheral blood mononuclear cells. Genomic DNA extraction from the blood cell samples was performed with the Qiagen DNeasy Blood Extraction Kit. The data belong to a study of cytomegalovirus exposure and HLA in healthy donors (dated by TCRdb to 2015 to 2018). For the study in its entirety: In an earlier analysis of 587 of the donors, roughly 300 Gb of sequence data and 90 million to 120 million unique TCR beta sequences from about 179 million T cells were reported. The aim of the study was to test whether cataloging public T cell receptors could identify signatures of past pathogen exposure. Of the 300 to 450 genotyped donors, 65% to 90% were placed in the genetic ancestry cluster associated with self-reported Caucasian donors. In a later analysis, previously published TCR beta repertoires from several hundred donors were re-analyzed and high-resolution HLA genotyping was added so that TCR occurrence patterns could be studied. Every repertoire in the discovery cohort had been generated on one and the same sequencing platform. An earlier analysis of nearly 600 of the donors applied high-throughput TCR beta sequencing to assess whether each TCR beta V gene segment acted as functional or pseudogenic. A later genetic analysis took genome-wide SNP genotypes for about 55% of the roughly 700 donors and used that subset as a discovery cohort. Because of strong linkage in the cohort, five DR-DQ haplotypes were treated as single units for association and clustering. Among about 370 genotyped donors of the cohort, an average of around 250,000 unique TCR beta nucleotide sequences was sequenced per donor, of which approximately 18% were non-productive. Rather than using new phenotypic data, the later analysis identified candidate immune exposures from TCR beta sequences and from how often those sequences occurred across donors. Donor age, sex, ethnicity and CMV serostatus were compiled alongside the repertoire data. Besides the first cohort of 666 subjects, a separate validation cohort made up of roughly 120 different subjects was used. Roughly 300 gigabases of sequencing data and roughly 80 million unique TCR sequences made up an early release that covered 500 to 650 HLA-typed donors. The number of typed donors differed by locus: about 620-640 for A, B, C, DRB1 and DQB1; about 520 for DQA1; approximately 600 for DPA1; and 400 to 480 for DPB1. High-throughput TCR immunosequencing, statistical association of individual TCRs with disease status, and machine learning were combined to predict cytomegalovirus infection status. Using immunosequencing, the study profiled T cell repertoires from fewer than 700 subjects and related those repertoires to cytomegalovirus serostatus. Both class I and class II loci were covered by HLA typing, at four-digit resolution. Overall study results and their limits: A total of some 180 TCR beta chains were listed by the study as associated with cytomegalovirus. Because HLA typing was missing for some donors at each locus, association tests included only the typed subset. In a later genetic analysis, a missense DCLRE1C variant was associated with V-gene and J-gene trimming of TCR beta chains, and the association was replicated in an independent cohort. According to the authors, the approach could potentially be generalized to other disease states and immunological phenotypes. For the cohort, immune exposure information was limited to CMV serostatus. Some IMGT-functional V segments, including TRBV6-2 and TRBV6-3, could not be told apart with the 87-base-pair reads, so those segments were excluded. According to a later analysis, parvovirus B19, influenza, CMV and Epstein-Barr virus appeared linked to several top co-occurrence clusters. In a later genetic analysis, fewer N-insertions in productive TCRs were reported among donors in an Asian-associated ancestry cluster than the roughly 640-donor mean. The presence/absence analyses assumed that sequencing depth was roughly uniform across donors, and that assumption may not be true. In both the original and validation cohorts, the classifier was reported to diagnose cytomegalovirus status with high specificity and sensitivity. A cluster of highly shared sequence variants was judged likely to be a technical artifact of the sequencing pipeline. In a later analysis, HLA-associated TCR beta chains showed more clonal expansion and lower generation probabilities than non-associated chains that were equally common. Strong co-occurrence of HLA alleles, especially DR and DQ, made assigning TCR associations to individual alleles difficult. Because counts were too low, some 17 rarely observed V segments, including chromosome 9 orphons, were excluded from the earlier analysis of a few hundred of the donors. A later analysis found that most CMV-associated TCR beta chains appeared HLA-restricted, with HLA associations seemingly driven largely by CMV exposure. In a later analysis, the rate of TCR association differed among HLA loci, with DRB1 alleles having the most associated TCRs and HLA-C alleles having the fewest. Broadly in line with IMGT annotations, most TCR beta V segments showed up in productive rearrangements about 90% or about 30% of the time in an earlier analysis of about 500 of the donors. The cohort was sequenced for TCR beta chains only, and without alpha or paired-chain data the features that could be detected were limited. Most TCR sequences were seen in very few donors, while some public TCRs were found in many individuals. A further reported finding was that TCR beta sequences accurately predicted the HLA-A and HLA-B alleles for most subjects in the first cohort. In vitro tests confirmed that a few of the cytomegalovirus-associated TCR beta chains recognize cytomegalovirus antigens. At a false discovery rate of 0.05, a later analysis linked some 18,000 TCR beta sequences to specific HLA alleles. Correlated functional status among segregating V segments might be attributable to linkage disequilibrium, but an unknown experimental factor could not be ruled out.

The CDR3 has 21 amino acids, counting the end cysteine and phenylalanine. The sequence is cut down to CDR3 DNA, 63 bases in frame from base 1. From V the trimming removes 0 bases and from J it removes 4 bases, while the gene matches leave 20 bases of the junction unaccounted for. Library generation was performed with the immunoSEQ multiplex PCR assay. A mixture of 60 forward primers for TCR Vbeta segments and 13 reverse primers for TCR Jbeta segments was used in the multiplex PCR. The CDR3 region of rearranged TCR beta genes was amplified from genomic DNA by a multiplex PCR assay. Amplified TCR beta libraries were sequenced as 87-base-pair reads on the Illumina HiSeq System. The authors' analysis ran thus. Across the 500 to 850 repertoires, a later analysis counted around 80 million unique TCR beta chains, some 11 million of which were shared by at least two donors. A nearest-neighbor algorithm error-corrected the raw reads and collapsed the reads into unique sequences, merging closely related sequences to remove PCR and sequencing errors. To assign V, D and J gene segments, CDR3 sequences were aligned to IMGT reference sequences. For a sequence to be retained, a match of at least six nucleotides to both a V gene segment and a J gene segment was required. Rearrangements were classified as productive when the CDR3 lacked stop codons and remained in frame with V and J, and all other rearrangements were classified as non-productive. Following IMGT convention, CDR3 was defined as the stretch from the second conserved V-encoded cysteine to the conserved J-encoded phenylalanine. The earlier analysis of a few hundred of the donors excluded sequences that lacked an unambiguous match to a single V gene segment. In an earlier analysis of 587 of the donors, a V segment was called functional when productive rearrangements were above 56.7%, and segregating when the standard deviation between donors exceeded 5%. To diagnose cytomegalovirus status from the catalog of TCR beta chain sequences, a statistical classification framework was built. In a later analysis, V and J genes were assigned by comparing TCR nucleotide sequences against IMGT/GENE-DB human TR gene sequences. The TCRdist pipeline was used in a later analysis to assign CDR3 sequences and most-parsimonious VDJ recombination scenarios. In a later analysis, every TCR beta chain was defined by the combination of its CDR3 amino acid sequence and its V-gene family, and reads without a unique V-gene family were dropped. A later analysis removed several hundred highly shared, low-generation-probability nucleotide sequences to deal with suspected cross-contamination and a sequencing artifact. In a later analysis, a clonal expansion index was calculated for each public chain from normalized within-repertoire ranks of inferred template counts. In a later analysis, generation probabilities were computed with a VDJ recombination model fitted to out-of-frame rearrangements, and the resulting probabilities were checked against IGoR. In a later analysis, TCR-TCR, TCR-HLA and TCR-CMV co-occurrence was scored with hypergeometric tests, and a repertoire-size bias correction was applied to TCR pairs. False discovery rates were estimated in a later analysis by permuting HLA or CMV assignments 20 times. In a later analysis, co-occurring TCRs were grouped with DBSCAN, and TCRdist sequence similarity was added when clustering was performed within HLA-allele-positive subsets. For co-occurrence clustering, repertoires with fewer than 30,000 or more than 120,000 public chains were excluded, along with several repertoires with anomalous nucleotide sharing. The immuneACCESS repertoire file appears here via TCRdb, limited to in-frame rearrangements. These files lack a portion of the clones; in checked studies, under half of the deficit traces to unresolved V genes, and the cause of the others is not known. The V and J calls and clone size were taken over from that table, and D and trimming were inferred from the DNA. Here the sample has 130,000 to 150,000 clones; 78% occur a single time. Together, the top ten hold about 3.2% of the sample.

The sequence came from a female donor in good health and CMV-seronegative. The chain is assembled from TRBV23-1 and TRBJ2-2; 7 central nucleotides agree with TRBD2. TRBV23-1 qualifies as an ORF whose function is uncertain. Sequencing was performed on PBMCs. The CDR3 amino acid sequence is: CASSQSPTQLLSGVGTGELFF. The bases read TGCGCCAGCAGTCAATCTCCGACTCAACTGCTCAGCGGGGTGGGCACCGGGGAGCTGTTTTTT.